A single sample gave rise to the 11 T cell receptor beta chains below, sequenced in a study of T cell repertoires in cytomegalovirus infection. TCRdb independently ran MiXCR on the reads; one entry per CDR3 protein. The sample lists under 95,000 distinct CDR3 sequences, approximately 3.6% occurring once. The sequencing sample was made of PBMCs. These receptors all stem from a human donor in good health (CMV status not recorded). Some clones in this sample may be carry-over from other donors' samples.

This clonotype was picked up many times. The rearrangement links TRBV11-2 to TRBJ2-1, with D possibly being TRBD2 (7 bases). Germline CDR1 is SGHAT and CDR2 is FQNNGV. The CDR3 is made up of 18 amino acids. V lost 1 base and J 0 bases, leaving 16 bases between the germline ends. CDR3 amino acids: CASSLVGGLAASYNEQFF. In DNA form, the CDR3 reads TGTGCCAGCAGCTTAGTAGGGGGTCTAGCGGCCTCCTACAATGAGCAGTTCTTC.

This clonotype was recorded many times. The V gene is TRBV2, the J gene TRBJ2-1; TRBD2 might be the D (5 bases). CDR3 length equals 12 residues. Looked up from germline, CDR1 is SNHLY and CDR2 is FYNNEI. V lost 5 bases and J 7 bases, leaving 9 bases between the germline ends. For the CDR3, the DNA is TGTGCCAGCAGTCTGACGGGAAATGAGCAGTTCTTC. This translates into CASSLTGNEQFF.

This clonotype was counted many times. The chain's CDR3 is CASSQDRVADYTF. The CDR3 nucleotides are TGTGCCAGCAGCCAAGACAGGGTCGCGGACTACACCTTC. This sequence joins TRBV7-2 and TRBJ1-2, with 7 bases matching TRBD1. CDR3 length equals 13 residues. Germline V CDR1 and CDR2: SGHTA, FQGNSA. V shed 5 bases and J 10 bases; nucleotides not matched to a gene: 10.

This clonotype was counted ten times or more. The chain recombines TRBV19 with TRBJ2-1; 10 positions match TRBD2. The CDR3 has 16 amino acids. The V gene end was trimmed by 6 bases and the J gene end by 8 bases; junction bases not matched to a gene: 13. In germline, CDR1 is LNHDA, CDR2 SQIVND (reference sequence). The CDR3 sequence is CASRSGASGSTDEQFF. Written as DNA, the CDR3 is TGTGCCAGTAGAAGTGGAGCTAGCGGGAGTACCGATGAGCAGTTCTTC.

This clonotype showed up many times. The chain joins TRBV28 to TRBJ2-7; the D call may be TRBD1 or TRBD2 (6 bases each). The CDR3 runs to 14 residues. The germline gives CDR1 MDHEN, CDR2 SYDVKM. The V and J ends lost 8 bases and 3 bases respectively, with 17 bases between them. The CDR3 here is CASEGGSGGYEQYF. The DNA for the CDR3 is TGTGCCAGCGAGGGGGGTTCTGGGGGCTACGAGCAGTACTTC.

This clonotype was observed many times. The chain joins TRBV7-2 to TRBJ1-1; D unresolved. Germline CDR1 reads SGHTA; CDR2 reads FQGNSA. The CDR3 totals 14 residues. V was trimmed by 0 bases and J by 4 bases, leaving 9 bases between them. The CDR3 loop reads CASSLAGYGTEAFF. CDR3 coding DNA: TGTGCCAGCAGCTTAGCTGGATATGGCACTGAAGCTTTCTTT.

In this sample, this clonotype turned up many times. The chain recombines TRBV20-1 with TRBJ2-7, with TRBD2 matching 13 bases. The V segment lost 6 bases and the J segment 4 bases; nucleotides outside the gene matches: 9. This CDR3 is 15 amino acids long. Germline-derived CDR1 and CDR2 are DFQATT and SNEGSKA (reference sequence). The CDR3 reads CSADGTSGIAYEQYF. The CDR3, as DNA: TGCAGTGCGGACGGGACTAGCGGGATTGCATACGAGCAGTACTTC.

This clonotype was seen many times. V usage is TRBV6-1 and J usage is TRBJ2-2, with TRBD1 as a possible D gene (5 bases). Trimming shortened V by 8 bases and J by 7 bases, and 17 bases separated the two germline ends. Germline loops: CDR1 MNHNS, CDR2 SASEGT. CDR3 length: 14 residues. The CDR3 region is CASGLRLTVGELFF. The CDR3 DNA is TGTGCCAGCGGTCTTAGGCTGACAGTCGGGGAGCTGTTTTTT.

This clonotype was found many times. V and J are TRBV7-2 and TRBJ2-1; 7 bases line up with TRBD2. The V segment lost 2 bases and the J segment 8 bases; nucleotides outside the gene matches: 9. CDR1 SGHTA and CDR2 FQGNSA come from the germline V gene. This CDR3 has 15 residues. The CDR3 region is CASSLRSGPWDEQFF. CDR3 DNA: TGTGCCAGCAGCTTACGTAGCGGGCCCTGGGATGAGCAGTTCTTC.

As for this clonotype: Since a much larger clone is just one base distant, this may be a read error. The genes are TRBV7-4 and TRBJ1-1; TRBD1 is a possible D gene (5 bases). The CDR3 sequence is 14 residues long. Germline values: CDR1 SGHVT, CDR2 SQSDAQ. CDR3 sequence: CANSLGRVGTEAFF. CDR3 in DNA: TGTGCCAACAGCTTGGGGCGGGTGGGCACTGAAGCTTTCTTT.

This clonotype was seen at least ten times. CDR3 bases: TGTGCCAGCAGCCTGTATGATGAGCAGTTCTTC. The encoded protein is CASSLYDEQFF. The V call is TRBV7-8, the J call TRBJ2-1; no firm D call. The V and J ends lost 5 bases and 8 bases respectively, with 7 bases between them. Germline CDR1 reads SGHVS; CDR2 reads FQNEAQ. The CDR3 has 11 amino acids. Full variable domain (missing parts from reference TRBV7-8 and TRBJ2-1): GAGVSQSPRYKVAKRGQDVALRCDPISGHVSLFWYQQALGQGPEFLTYFQNEAQLDKSGLPSDRFFAERPEGSVSTLKIQRTQQEDSAVYLCASSLYDEQFFGPGTRLTVL.